Below are 28 T cell receptor beta chains sequenced from a single sample in a study of T cell changes during pregnancy in multiple sclerosis. Generated by immunoSEQ multiplex PCR, the TCRdb table keeps only in-frame clones and is missing some. This sample has under 40,000 clones, with roughly 88% found just once. This specimen consisted of CD8+ T cells from peripheral blood mononuclear cells, obtained after pregnancy. All receptors derive from a female donor with multiple sclerosis, enrolled in a pregnancy study.

The chain is built from TRBV27 and TRBJ2-3; no reliable D call. Per germline, CDR1 MNHEY and CDR2 SMNVEV (reference sequence). The V end was cut by 4 bases, the J end by 6 bases, with 5 bases between. The CDR3 has 11 residues. CDR3 amino acids: CASSWADTQYF. CDR3 nucleotide sequence: TGTGCCAGCAGTTGGGCGGATACGCAGTATTTT.

The chain carries TRBV7-9 and TRBJ1-2, with D perhaps matching TRBD1 (6 bases). Between the trimmed V and J ends, which lost 8 bases and 2 bases, there was a span of 21 bases. Germline CDR1 SEHNR, CDR2 FQNEAQ (reference sequence). This CDR3 is built from 16 residues. The CDR3 nucleotides are TGTGCCAGCTCACCGACGGACAGCACACAAAACTATGGCTACACCTTC. Translation gives CASSPTDSTQNYGYTF.

This clone was recorded once. CDR3 region: CASSNRSSYEQYF. The CDR3, as DNA: TGTGCCAGCAGCAACAGGAGCTCCTACGAGCAGTACTTC. This chain uses TRBV7-9 with TRBJ2-7; tentatively, D is TRBD1 (5 bases). Germline CDR1 SEHNR, CDR2 FQNEAQ (reference sequence). The V end lost 5 bases, the J end lost 0 bases, and 8 bases lay between the germline ends. This CDR3 has 13 residues.

V is TRBV6-5 and J is TRBJ2-2; 10 bases align to TRBD1. CDR3 size: 14 residues. Germline V gene lookup returns CDR1 MNHEY and CDR2 SVGAGI. Germline trimming cut 6 bases from V and 6 bases from J; bases unmatched to any gene: 4. The CDR3: CASRPGQGAGELFF. The CDR3 DNA reads TGTGCCAGCAGGCCCGGACAGGGGGCCGGGGAGCTGTTTTTT.

The J gene is TRBJ2-7, the V gene TRBV4-3; TRBD2 matches 8 bases. The CDR3 runs 18 residues. CDR1 and CDR2 (germline): LGHNA, YSLEER. V lost 1 base and J lost 0; bases outside the gene matches: 11. CDR3 in amino acids: CASSQGSSRAGASYEQYF. CDR3 nucleotides: TGCGCCAGCAGCCAAGGATCGTCTCGAGCGGGGGCCTCCTACGAGCAGTACTTC.

The rearrangement joins TRBV23-1 to TRBJ2-3, with a tentative D call TRBD1 (6 bases). TRBV23-1 is assigned to the ORF class and has an uncertain function. The V end lost 0 bases, the J end lost 2 bases, and 15 bases lay between the germline ends. The CDR3 is made up of 17 amino acids. The CDR3 DNA reads TGCGCCAGCAGTCAATCGCACAGGGTGAACCTCACAGATACGCAGTATTTT. It specifies CASSQSHRVNLTDTQYF.

The CDR3 region has the DNA TGTGCCAGCAGCTTGGGACAGAACACTGAAGCTTTCTTT. Translating it yields CASSLGQNTEAFF. The chain recombines TRBV7-9 with TRBJ1-1; D may be TRBD1 (6 bases). Trimming removed 3 bases from V and 1 base from J, with 6 bases in between. From germline, CDR1 is SEHNR and CDR2 FQNEAQ (reference sequence). The CDR3 length is 13 residues.

This sequence joins TRBV7-6 and TRBJ1-2; 9 nucleotides align to TRBD1. V was clipped by 5 bases and J by 6 bases; unmatched bases: 7. Per the germline V gene, CDR1 is SGHVS and CDR2 is FNYEAQ. This CDR3 has 14 residues. The CDR3 loop is CASSLPGQGHGYTF. The CDR3 DNA is TGTGCCAGCAGCCTTCCGGGACAGGGACATGGCTACACCTTC.

DNA for the CDR3: TGTGCCAGCAGTAGGGGGGCCAAAAACATTCAGTACTTC. Residues: CASSRGAKNIQYF. The gene calls are TRBV9 and TRBJ2-4; possible D gene TRBD1, 6 bases. The CDR3 is 13 amino acids. V was cut by 5 bases and J by 1 base, with 7 bases left in between. Germline-derived CDR1 and CDR2 are SGDLS and YYNGEE.

V gene TRBV2 combines with J gene TRBJ1-1; 10 bases are shared with TRBD1. From germline, CDR1 is SNHLY and CDR2 FYNNEI. The trim removed 10 bases at V and 3 bases at J, leaving 8 bases unmatched. CDR3 length: 14 residues. CDR3: CATRTGTGDTEAFF. In nucleotides, the CDR3 is TGTGCCACCCGAACCGGGACAGGGGACACTGAAGCTTTCTTT.

As to this clone: The junction departs from the called germline gene at one end, perhaps through a read error. The rearrangement links TRBV20-1 to TRBJ2-4, with 11 bases identical to TRBD1. The germline gives CDR1 DFQATT, CDR2 SNEGSKA (reference sequence). The CDR3 loop spans 11 amino acids. The CDR3 DNA reads as TGCAGTGCCCTGGACAGGGGGCTGATGGACTTC. Translated, it gives CSALDRGLMDF.

The chain links TRBV6-5 to TRBJ2-7; D is possibly TRBD1 (6 bases). V was pared by 6 bases and J by 3 bases, with 15 bases between. The CDR3 length is 14 residues. Germline-derived CDR1 and CDR2 are MNHEY and SVGAGI. The CDR3 coding sequence is TGTGCCAGCAGGACGCCAGGGGCCCACTACGAGCAGTACTTC. As protein: CASRTPGAHYEQYF.

This chain joins TRBV9 and TRBJ1-2; unclear D gene. CDR3 length: 16 residues. V dropped 7 bases and J dropped 2 bases, with 21 bases sitting between them. Germline CDR1 and CDR2: SGDLS and YYNGEE. The CDR3 DNA follows: TGTGCCAGCGGCCGGGGAAGCCCCGTGTTGAACTATGGCTACACCTTC. Translated, it gives CASGRGSPVLNYGYTF.

This clone occurred a few times. The V gene is TRBV6-5, the J gene TRBJ1-6, with D perhaps matching TRBD1 (5 bases). V was clipped by 4 bases and J by 11 bases, with 18 bases between them. The CDR3 spans 15 residues. Per the germline V gene, CDR1 is MNHEY and CDR2 is SVGAGI. The CDR3 is CASSWSDQGNAPLHF. CDR3 in DNA: TGTGCCAGCAGTTGGTCGGACCAGGGAAATGCACCCCTCCACTTT.

The gene calls are TRBV4-3 and TRBJ1-1; tentatively, D is TRBD1 (5 bases). Germline V gives CDR1 LGHNA, CDR2 YSLEER. CDR3 length equals 15 residues. Trimming cost V 3 bases and J 6 bases, with 17 bases left between them. CDR3 residues: CASSHSGQLGAEAFF. CDR3 nucleotide sequence: TGCGCCAGCAGCCACTCCGGACAATTGGGCGCTGAAGCTTTCTTT.

Written as DNA, the CDR3 is TGTGCCAGCAGTGACGGAGGGGGCGAGCAGTACTTC. It specifies CASSDGGGEQYF. This chain uses TRBV6-4 with TRBJ2-5; possibly TRBD1 or TRBD2 for D (6 bases each). The better agreement between TRBJ2-7 and the DNA end casts doubt on the J call. CDR3 size: 12 residues. Germline CDR1 reads MRHNA; CDR2 reads SNTAGT.

This clone was observed a single time. This chain links TRBV9 with TRBJ2-3, with 7 bases fitting TRBD1. CDR3 length: 15 residues. Germline V gene data show CDR1 as SGDLS and CDR2 as YYNGEE. V shed 5 bases, J shed 1 base, and the junction held 7 bases outside the gene matches. CDR3 residues: CASRSRDSRTDTQYF. CDR3 bases: TGTGCCAGCAGATCCCGGGACAGCCGCACAGATACGCAGTATTTT.

The rearrangement uses TRBV9 and TRBJ1-1, with a tentative D call TRBD1 (5 bases). V was clipped by 5 bases and J by 4 bases, with 6 bases between them. The germline V gene has CDR1 SGDLS and CDR2 YYNGEE. The length of the CDR3 is 11 residues. The CDR3 DNA reads TGTGCCAGCAGGACAGTCACTGAAGCTTTCTTT. Translated, it gives CASRTVTEAFF.

The V gene is TRBV7-2, the J gene TRBJ2-5; D is possibly TRBD1 (6 bases). CDR3 length equals 16 residues. Germline assignment: CDR1 SGHTA and CDR2 FQGNSA. V gave up 1 base and J gave up 5 bases, with 17 bases separating them. CDR3 sequence: CASSLVLGGGWETQYF. DNA of the CDR3: TGTGCCAGCAGCTTAGTTCTTGGGGGCGGTTGGGAGACCCAGTACTTC.

J is TRBJ1-1 and V is TRBV11-1; D remains unclear. In germline, CDR1 is SGHAT, CDR2 FQDESV (reference sequence). V shed 5 bases and J shed 7 bases, with 17 bases lying between them. The CDR3 contains 14 residues. This CDR3 is CASSLAPGHHEAFF. The CDR3 DNA is TGTGCCAGCAGCCTCGCGCCAGGCCACCATGAAGCTTTCTTT.

As for this clone: Since a much larger clone is just one base distant, this may be a read error. The rearrangement joins TRBV27 to TRBJ2-3; 13 positions match TRBD2. The CDR3 contains 15 residues. V shed 8 bases, J shed 1 base, and the junction held 3 bases outside the gene matches. Germline V gene sequence: CDR1 MNHEY, CDR2 SMNVEV (reference sequence). DNA of the CDR3: TGTGCCAGCCGTGGACTAGCGGGGGGCACAGATACGCAGTATTTT. It specifies CASRGLAGGTDTQYF.

The chain uses TRBV19 and TRBJ1-1; D remains unclear. Trimming took off 8 bases at V and 4 bases at J, with 8 bases between the two ends. The germline V gene has CDR1 LNHDA and CDR2 SQIVND (reference sequence). This CDR3 has 11 amino acids. CDR3 sequence (DNA): TGTGCCAGTCAGCGAGGCACTGAAGCTTTCTTT. It yields the protein CASQRGTEAFF.

This clone has only a few counts. V is TRBV6-6 and J is TRBJ1-1; no clear D. The germline V gene encodes CDR1 MNHNY and CDR2 SVGAGI (reference sequence). The CDR3 has 11 amino acids. V dropped 0 bases and J dropped 7 bases, with 3 bases sitting between them. The CDR3 spells CASSYSHEAFF. The CDR3 DNA reads as TGTGCCAGCAGTTACTCTCATGAAGCTTTCTTT.

This rearrangement joins TRBV5-4 to TRBJ2-7; D perhaps matches TRBD1 (7 bases). CDR1 and CDR2 (germline): SGHNT, YYREEE (reference sequence). The V end was cut by 4 bases, the J end by 5 bases, with 22 bases between. The CDR3 runs 16 residues. CDR3 nucleotide sequence: TGTGCCAGCAGCCAAAAGAGGGACCAGGGGGGCCACGAGCAGTACTTC. Amino acid sequence: CASSQKRDQGGHEQYF.

The chain is built from TRBV30 and TRBJ2-7; 8 bases are a match to TRBD2. V lost 2 bases, J lost 5 bases, and 8 bases stayed unmatched. From germline, CDR1 is GTSNPN and CDR2 SVGIG (reference sequence). This CDR3 has 14 amino acids. This chain's CDR3 is CAWSRGGSPHEQYF. DNA of the CDR3: TGTGCCTGGAGTCGGGGGGGAAGTCCCCACGAGCAGTACTTC.

This chain connects TRBV10-3 to TRBJ2-3, with 13 nucleotides matching TRBD2. This CDR3 region has 17 residues. Germline V gene data show CDR1 as ENHRY and CDR2 as SYGVKD. J lost 2 bases, V lost 8 bases, and 10 bases had no gene match. CDR3 loop: CAILTSGGPEHTDTQYF. CDR3 in DNA: TGTGCCATCCTGACTAGCGGGGGGCCTGAGCACACAGATACGCAGTATTTT.

The rearrangement uses TRBV2 and TRBJ2-1; the D is unclear. The germline V gene has CDR1 SNHLY and CDR2 FYNNEI. V lost 7 bases to trimming and J lost 5 bases, with 3 bases between them. The length of the CDR3 is 10 residues. CDR3 sequence: CASNNNEQFF. The CDR3 DNA follows: TGTGCCAGCAATAACAATGAGCAGTTCTTC.

This clone showed up just once. The rearrangement joins TRBV10-3 to TRBJ2-5, with 11 nucleotides matching TRBD2. V trimming: 0 bases; J trimming: 5 bases; junction bases outside the gene matches: 2. In germline, CDR1 is ENHRY, CDR2 SYGVKD. The CDR3 is 15 residues long. CDR3 loop: CAISESPSGGETQYF. DNA for the CDR3: TGTGCCATCAGTGAGTCTCCTAGCGGGGGGGAGACCCAGTACTTC.